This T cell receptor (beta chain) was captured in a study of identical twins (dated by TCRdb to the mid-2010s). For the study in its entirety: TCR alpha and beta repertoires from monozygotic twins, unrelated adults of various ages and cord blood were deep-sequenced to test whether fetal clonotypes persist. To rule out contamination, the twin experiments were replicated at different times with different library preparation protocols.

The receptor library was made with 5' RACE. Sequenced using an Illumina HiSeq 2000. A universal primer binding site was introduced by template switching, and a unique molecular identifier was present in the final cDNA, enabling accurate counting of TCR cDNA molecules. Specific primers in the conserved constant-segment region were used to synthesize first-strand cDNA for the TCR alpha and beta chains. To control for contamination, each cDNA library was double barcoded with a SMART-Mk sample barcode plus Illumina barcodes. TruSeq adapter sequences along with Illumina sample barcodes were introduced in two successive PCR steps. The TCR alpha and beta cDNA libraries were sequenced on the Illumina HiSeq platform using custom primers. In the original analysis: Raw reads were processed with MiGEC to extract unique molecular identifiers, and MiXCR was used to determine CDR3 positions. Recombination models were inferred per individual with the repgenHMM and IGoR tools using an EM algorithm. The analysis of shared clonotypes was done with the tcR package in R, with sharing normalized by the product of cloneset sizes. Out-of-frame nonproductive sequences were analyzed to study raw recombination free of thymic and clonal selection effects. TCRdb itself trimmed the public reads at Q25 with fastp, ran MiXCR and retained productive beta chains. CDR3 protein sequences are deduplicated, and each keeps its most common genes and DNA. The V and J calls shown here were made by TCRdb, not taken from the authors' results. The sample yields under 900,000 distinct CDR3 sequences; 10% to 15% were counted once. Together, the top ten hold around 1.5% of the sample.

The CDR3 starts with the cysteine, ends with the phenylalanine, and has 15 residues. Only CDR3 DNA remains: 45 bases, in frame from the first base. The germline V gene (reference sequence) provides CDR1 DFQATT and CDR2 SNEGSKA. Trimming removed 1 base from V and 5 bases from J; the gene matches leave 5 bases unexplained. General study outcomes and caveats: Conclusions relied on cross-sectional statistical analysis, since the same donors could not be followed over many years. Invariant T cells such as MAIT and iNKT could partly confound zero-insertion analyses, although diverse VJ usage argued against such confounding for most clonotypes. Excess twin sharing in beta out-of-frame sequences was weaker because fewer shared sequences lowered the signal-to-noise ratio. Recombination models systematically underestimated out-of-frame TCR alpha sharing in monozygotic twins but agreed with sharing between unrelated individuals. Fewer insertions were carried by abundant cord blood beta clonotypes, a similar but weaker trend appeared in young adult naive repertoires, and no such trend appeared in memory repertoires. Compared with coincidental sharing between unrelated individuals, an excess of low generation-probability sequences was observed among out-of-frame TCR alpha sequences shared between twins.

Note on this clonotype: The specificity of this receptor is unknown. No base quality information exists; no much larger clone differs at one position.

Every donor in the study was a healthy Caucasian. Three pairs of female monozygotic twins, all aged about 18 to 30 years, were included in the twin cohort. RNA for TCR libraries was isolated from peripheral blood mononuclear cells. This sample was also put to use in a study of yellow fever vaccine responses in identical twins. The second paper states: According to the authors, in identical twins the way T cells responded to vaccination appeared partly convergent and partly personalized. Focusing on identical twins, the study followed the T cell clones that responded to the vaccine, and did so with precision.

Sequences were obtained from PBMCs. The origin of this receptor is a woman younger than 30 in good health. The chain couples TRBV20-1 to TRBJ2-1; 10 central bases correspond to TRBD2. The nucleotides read TGCAGTGCTAGAGGGGGGACTAGCGCACACAATGAGCAGTTCTTC. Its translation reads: CSARGGTSAHNEQFF.